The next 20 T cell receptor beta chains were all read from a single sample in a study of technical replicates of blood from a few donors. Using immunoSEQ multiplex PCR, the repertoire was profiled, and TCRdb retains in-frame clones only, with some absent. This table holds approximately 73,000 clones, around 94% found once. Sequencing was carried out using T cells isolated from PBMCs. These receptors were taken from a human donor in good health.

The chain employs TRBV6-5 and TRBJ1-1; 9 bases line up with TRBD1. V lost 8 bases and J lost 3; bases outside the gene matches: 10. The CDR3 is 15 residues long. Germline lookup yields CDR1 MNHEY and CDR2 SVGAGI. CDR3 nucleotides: TGTGCCAGCGGGACAGGGCTAAATATGTACACTGAAGCTTTCTTT. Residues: CASGTGLNMYTEAFF.

CDR3 DNA: TGTGCCAGCAGCTCCCGGACTAGCGAAATCACAGATACGCAGTATTTT. The encoded protein is CASSSRTSEITDTQYF. The V call is TRBV7-9, the J call TRBJ2-3; 9 bases fit TRBD2. Germline lookup yields CDR1 SEHNR and CDR2 FQNEAQ (reference sequence). The CDR3 contains 16 residues. V shed 4 bases, J shed 2 bases, and the junction held 7 bases outside the gene matches.

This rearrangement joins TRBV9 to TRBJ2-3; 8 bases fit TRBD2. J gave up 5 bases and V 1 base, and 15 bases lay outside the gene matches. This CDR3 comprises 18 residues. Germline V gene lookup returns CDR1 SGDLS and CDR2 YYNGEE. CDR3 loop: CASSVRQREHVLVDTQYF. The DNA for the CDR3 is TGTGCCAGCAGCGTACGGCAGCGGGAGCATGTCTTGGTAGATACGCAGTATTTT.

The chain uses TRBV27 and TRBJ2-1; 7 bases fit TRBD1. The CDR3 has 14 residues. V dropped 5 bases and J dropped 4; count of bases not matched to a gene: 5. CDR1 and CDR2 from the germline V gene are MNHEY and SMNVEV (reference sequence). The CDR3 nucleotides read TGTGCCAGCAGTACGACAGGGATGTACAATGAGCAGTTCTTC. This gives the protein CASSTTGMYNEQFF.

The CDR3 region is CASRVQPQHF. The CDR3 DNA reads TGCGCCAGCCGGGTTCAGCCCCAGCATTTT. V and J are TRBV10-1 and TRBJ1-5, with D uncertain. The ends were cut back, 8 bases at V and 6 bases at J, with 5 bases in the middle. Germline V gives CDR1 WNHNN, CDR2 SYGVQD (reference sequence). The CDR3 sequence is 10 residues long.

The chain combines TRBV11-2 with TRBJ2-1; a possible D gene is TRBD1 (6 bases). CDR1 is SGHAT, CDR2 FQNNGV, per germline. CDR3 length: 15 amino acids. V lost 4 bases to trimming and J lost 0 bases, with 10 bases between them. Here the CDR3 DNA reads TGTGCCAGCAGCTCCTTACAGGGCTCCTACAATGAGCAGTTCTTC. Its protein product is CASSSLQGSYNEQFF.

CDR3 nucleotide sequence: TGTGCCAGTAGTACCTCGACAGGGGACTACGAGCAGTACTTC. It is translated as CASSTSTGDYEQYF. This chain connects TRBV19 to TRBJ2-7; 8 bases line up with TRBD1. V lost 4 bases and J lost 3; bases outside the gene matches: 5. Germline CDR1 reads LNHDA; CDR2 reads SQIVND (reference sequence). The CDR3 length is 14 residues.

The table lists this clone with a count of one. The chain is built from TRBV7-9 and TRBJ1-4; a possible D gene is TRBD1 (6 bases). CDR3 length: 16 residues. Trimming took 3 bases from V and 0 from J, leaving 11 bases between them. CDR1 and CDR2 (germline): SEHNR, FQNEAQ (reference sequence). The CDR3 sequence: CASSFGGSTTNEKLFF. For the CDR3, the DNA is TGTGCCAGCAGCTTTGGGGGCTCCACAACTAATGAAAAACTGTTTTTT.

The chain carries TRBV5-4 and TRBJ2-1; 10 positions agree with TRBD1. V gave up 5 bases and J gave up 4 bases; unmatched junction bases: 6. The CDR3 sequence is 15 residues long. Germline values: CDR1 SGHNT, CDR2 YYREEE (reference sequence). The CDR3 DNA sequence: TGTGCCAGCAGGACGACAGGGGGCATGTACAATGAGCAGTTCTTC. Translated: CASRTTGGMYNEQFF.

DNA of the CDR3: TGTGCCAGCAGTGACTCCGCAGGGCTTAGGGAGCTGTTTTTT. Its protein is CASSDSAGLRELFF. This chain uses TRBV6-4 with TRBJ2-2, with a tentative D call TRBD1 (5 bases). This CDR3 comprises 14 residues. V dropped 0 bases and J dropped 9 bases, with 11 bases sitting between them. Germline CDR1 and CDR2: MRHNA and SNTAGT.

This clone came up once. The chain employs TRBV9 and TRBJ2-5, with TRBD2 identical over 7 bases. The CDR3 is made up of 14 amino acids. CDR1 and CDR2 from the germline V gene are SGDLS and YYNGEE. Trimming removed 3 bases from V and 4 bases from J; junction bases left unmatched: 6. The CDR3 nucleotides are TGTGCCAGCAGCGCCGGGGAGGGCCGAGAGACCCAGTACTTC. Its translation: CASSAGEGRETQYF.

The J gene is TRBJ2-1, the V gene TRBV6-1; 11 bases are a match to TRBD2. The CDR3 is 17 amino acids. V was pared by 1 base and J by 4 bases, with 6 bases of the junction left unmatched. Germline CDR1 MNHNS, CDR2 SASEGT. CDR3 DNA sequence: TGTGCCAGCAGTGAAGGGACCCCTAGCGGGGGGTACAATGAGCAGTTCTTC. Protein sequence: CASSEGTPSGGYNEQFF.

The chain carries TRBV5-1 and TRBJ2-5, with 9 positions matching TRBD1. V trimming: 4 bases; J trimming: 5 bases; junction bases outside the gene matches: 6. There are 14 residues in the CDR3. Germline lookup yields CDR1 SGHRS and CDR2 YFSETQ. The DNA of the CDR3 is TGCGCCAGCAGCCCTACAGGGGGCGGGGAGACCCAGTACTTC. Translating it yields CASSPTGGGETQYF.

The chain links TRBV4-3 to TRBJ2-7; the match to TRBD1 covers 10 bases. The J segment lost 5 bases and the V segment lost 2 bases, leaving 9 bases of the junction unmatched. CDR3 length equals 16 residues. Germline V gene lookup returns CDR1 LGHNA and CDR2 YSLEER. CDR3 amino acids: CASSQLLGTGDDEQYF. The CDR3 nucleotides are TGCGCCAGCAGCCAATTATTAGGGACAGGGGACGACGAGCAGTACTTC.

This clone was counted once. This CDR3 reads CASSASGIPYEQYF. The DNA for the CDR3 is TGTGCCAGCAGCGCTAGCGGGATACCTTACGAGCAGTACTTC. The J gene is TRBJ2-7, the V gene TRBV9; 9 bases agree with TRBD2. Germline V gives CDR1 SGDLS, CDR2 YYNGEE. J was trimmed by 4 bases and V by 3 bases; bases with no gene match: 5. This CDR3 has 14 amino acids. Full variable domain (rest looked up from reference TRBV9 and TRBJ2-7): DSGVTQTPKHLITATGQRVTLRCSPRSGDLSVYWYQQSLDQGLQFLIQYYNGEERAKGNILERFSAQQFPDLHSELNLSSLELGDSALYFCASSASGIPYEQYFGPGTRLTVT.

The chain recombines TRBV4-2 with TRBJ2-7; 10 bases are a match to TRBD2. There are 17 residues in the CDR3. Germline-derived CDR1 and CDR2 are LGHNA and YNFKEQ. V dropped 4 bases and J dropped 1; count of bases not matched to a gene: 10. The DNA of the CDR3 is TGTGCCAGCAGCCTAAATACCGGACTAGCGGTTTCCTACGAGCAGTACTTC. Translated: CASSLNTGLAVSYEQYF.

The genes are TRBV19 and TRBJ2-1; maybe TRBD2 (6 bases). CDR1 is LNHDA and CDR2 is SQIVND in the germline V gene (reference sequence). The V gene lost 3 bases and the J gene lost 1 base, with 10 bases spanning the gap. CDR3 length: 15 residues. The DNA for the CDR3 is TGTGCCAGTAGTATCATTAGCGGTTCCTACAATGAGCAGTTCTTC. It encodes CASSIISGSYNEQFF. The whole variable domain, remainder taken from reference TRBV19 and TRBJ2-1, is DGGITQSPKYLFRKEGQNVTLSCEQNLNHDAMYWYRQDPGQGLRLIYYSQIVNDFQKGDIAEGYSVSREKKESFPLTVTSAQKNPTAFYLCASSIISGSYNEQFFGPGTRLTVL.

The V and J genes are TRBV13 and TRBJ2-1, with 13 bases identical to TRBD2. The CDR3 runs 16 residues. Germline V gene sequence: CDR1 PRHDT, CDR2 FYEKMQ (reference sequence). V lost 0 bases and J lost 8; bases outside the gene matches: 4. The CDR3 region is CASSLGTSGRVDEQFF. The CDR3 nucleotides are TGTGCCAGCAGCTTAGGTACTAGCGGGAGGGTTGATGAGCAGTTCTTC. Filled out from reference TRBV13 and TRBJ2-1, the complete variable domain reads AAGVIQSPRHLIKEKRETATLKCYPIPRHDTVYWYQQGPGQDPQFLISFYEKMQSDKGSIPDRFSAQQFSDYHSELNMSSLELGDSALYFCASSLGTSGRVDEQFFGPGTRLTVL.

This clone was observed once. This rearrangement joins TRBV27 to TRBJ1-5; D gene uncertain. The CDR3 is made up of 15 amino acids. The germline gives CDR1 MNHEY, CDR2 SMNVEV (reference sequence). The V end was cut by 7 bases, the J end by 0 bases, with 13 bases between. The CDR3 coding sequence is TGTGCCAGCAATCTGAATCGGTATAGCAATCAGCCCCAGCATTTT. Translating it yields CASNLNRYSNQPQHF.

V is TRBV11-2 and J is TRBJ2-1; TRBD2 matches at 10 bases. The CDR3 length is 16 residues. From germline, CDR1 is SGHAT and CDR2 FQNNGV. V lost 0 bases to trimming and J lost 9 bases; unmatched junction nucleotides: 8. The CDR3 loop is CASSLDHSGRASEQFF. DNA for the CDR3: TGTGCCAGCAGCTTAGATCACAGCGGGAGGGCCAGTGAGCAGTTCTTC.